The 19 T cell receptor beta chains given below trace back to one sample, sequenced in a study of control samples from healthy donors and cancer patients. TCRdb keeps only in-frame clones here, not all; method: immunoSEQ multiplex PCR. The data show 70,000 to 85,000 clones, about nine tenths seen once. Source material: blood. These receptors were obtained from a middle-aged man in good health.

The gene calls are TRBV19 and TRBJ1-1, with a weak D call TRBD1 (5 bases). The length of the CDR3 is 15 residues. Trimming left V 3 bases short and J 4 bases short, with 15 bases between. CDR1 and CDR2 (germline): LNHDA, SQIVND (reference sequence). Written as DNA, the CDR3 is TGTGCCAGTAGTATGGGGAACTTTAGGGGCACTGAAGCTTTCTTT. Its protein is CASSMGNFRGTEAFF.

V usage is TRBV27 and J usage is TRBJ1-2, with 8 nucleotides matching TRBD1. From germline, CDR1 is MNHEY and CDR2 SMNVEV (reference sequence). The CDR3 totals 15 residues. Trimming at V came to 6 bases and at J to 7 bases, leaving 13 bases not matched to a gene. The chain's CDR3 is CASRVDRASSGGYTF. In nucleotides, the CDR3 is TGTGCCAGCAGAGTGGACAGGGCGTCCTCGGGTGGCTACACCTTC.

The chain links TRBV6-4 to TRBJ2-4, with D tentatively TRBD1 or TRBD2 (5 bases each). The germline V gene encodes CDR1 MRHNA and CDR2 SNTAGT. This CDR3 has 17 residues. V lost 7 bases and J 2 bases, leaving 21 bases between the germline ends. CDR3 coding DNA: TGTGCCAGCACCCGGAACCCGCTGGGGGAATCCAAAAACATTCAGTACTTC. Translated: CASTRNPLGESKNIQYF.

This clone was picked up a small number of times. This sequence joins TRBV18 and TRBJ2-2, with D maybe TRBD1 (6 bases). Trimming took 6 bases from V and 6 from J, leaving 20 bases between them. There are 16 residues in the CDR3. The germline V gene has CDR1 KGHSH and CDR2 LQKENI. This chain's CDR3 is CASSPPPAGVAGELFF. CDR3 sequence (DNA): TGTGCCAGCTCTCCCCCCCCGGCAGGGGTAGCCGGGGAGCTGTTTTTT.

This clone has only a few counts. The chain employs TRBV14 and TRBJ2-7; no firm D call. With 8 bases removed from V and 3 bases from J, the gap between germline ends came to 14 bases. From germline, CDR1 is SGHDN and CDR2 FVKESK. The CDR3 totals 13 residues. The CDR3 DNA sequence: TGTGCCAGCGCTCGGGCCATGGGCTACGAGCAGTACTTC. This encodes CASARAMGYEQYF.

This chain connects TRBV7-2 to TRBJ1-1, with D unclear. This CDR3 comprises 13 residues. Germline CDR1 is SGHTA and CDR2 is FQGNSA. V was cut by 1 base and J by 7 bases, with 10 bases left in between. The CDR3 bases are TGTGCCAGCAGCTTAGACGGGCGCCGTGAAGCTTTCTTT. Translated: CASSLDGRREAFF.

V is TRBV5-8 and J is TRBJ1-2; 10 positions match TRBD1. Trimming removed 2 bases from V and 8 bases from J; junction bases left unmatched: 12. The CDR3 loop spans 16 amino acids. Germline-derived CDR1 and CDR2 are SGHTS and YDEGEE. The CDR3 DNA reads TGTGCCAGCAGCTTCGGAGGGACAGGGGATGCGGAGGGCTACACCTTC. Its protein is CASSFGGTGDAEGYTF.

The chain joins TRBV29-1 to TRBJ2-7, with D tentatively TRBD1 (6 bases). CDR1 and CDR2 (germline): SQVTM, ANQGSEA. The length of the CDR3 is 12 residues. V lost 3 bases to trimming and J lost 5 bases, with 11 bases between them. CDR3 residues: CSVDTRGHEQYF. CDR3 nucleotides: TGCAGCGTTGATACCAGGGGCCACGAGCAGTACTTC.

The chain joins TRBV30 to TRBJ2-3; TRBD2 might be the D (6 bases). This CDR3 contains 14 residues. The germline V and J ends were trimmed by 4 bases and 0 bases, with 11 bases remaining between them. Germline assignment: CDR1 GTSNPN and CDR2 SVGIG (reference sequence). CDR3 loop: CAWNREASTDTQYF. Here the CDR3 DNA reads TGTGCCTGGAATAGGGAGGCTAGCACAGATACGCAGTATTTT.

The chain carries TRBV24-1 and TRBJ1-2; D might be TRBD1 (5 bases). Germline lookup yields CDR1 KGHDR and CDR2 SFDVKD. Trimming removed 1 base at V and 14 bases at J, with 22 bases between. The CDR3 sequence is 15 residues long. CDR3 DNA sequence: TGTGCCACCAGTGATTTTCGGTTTCCAGGGAGCAAAAAAACCTTC. This sequence encodes CATSDFRFPGSKKTF.

This clone came up once. The V gene is TRBV19, the J gene TRBJ1-2, with 7 positions matching TRBD1. CDR1 is LNHDA, CDR2 SQIVND, per germline (reference sequence). Losses at the gene ends were 10 bases for V and 2 bases for J; bases not matched to a gene: 4. There are 12 residues in the CDR3. CDR3 region: CAISRGNYGYTF. CDR3 coding DNA: TGTGCCATCTCCAGGGGGAACTATGGCTACACCTTC.

V and J are TRBV7-9 and TRBJ1-4; no reliable D call. This CDR3 spans 12 amino acids. V was trimmed by 1 base and J by 5 bases, leaving 2 bases between them. Germline loops: CDR1 SEHNR, CDR2 FQNEAQ (reference sequence). CDR3 region: CASSLGNEKLFF. The DNA for the CDR3 is TGTGCCAGCAGCTTAGGCAATGAAAAACTGTTTTTT.

This sequence joins TRBV18 and TRBJ1-5; D is possibly TRBD1 (5 bases). The CDR3 is made up of 17 amino acids. Germline V gene data show CDR1 as KGHSH and CDR2 as LQKENI. Trimming stripped 4 bases from V and 0 bases from J, with 16 bases between. CDR3 in DNA: TGTGCCAGCTCACGACGGGGGGACGGGGTTAGCAATCAGCCCCAGCATTTT. As protein: CASSRRGDGVSNQPQHF.

This rearrangement joins TRBV2 to TRBJ2-6, with D perhaps TRBD1 or TRBD2 (5 bases each). V lost 6 bases and J lost 1, with 25 bases in between. The germline CDR1 and CDR2 sequences are SNHLY and FYNNEI. The CDR3 runs to 20 residues. CDR3 sequence (DNA): TGTGCCAGCAGGCGGACCGAAACCGGGACGCGTCGATCTGGGGCCAACGTCCTGACTTTC. This gives the protein CASRRTETGTRRSGANVLTF.

V is TRBV27 and J is TRBJ1-6, with D tentatively TRBD1 (6 bases). Trimming removed 6 bases at V and 5 bases at J, with 11 bases between. The CDR3 spans 14 residues. Germline loops: CDR1 MNHEY, CDR2 SMNVEV (reference sequence). CDR3 region: CASREGGHNSPLHF. CDR3 bases: TGTGCCAGCAGGGAGGGGGGCCATAATTCACCCCTCCACTTT.

The chain couples TRBV27 to TRBJ1-5; D unclear. Trimming stripped 6 bases from V and 3 bases from J, with 6 bases between. Germline-derived CDR1 and CDR2 are MNHEY and SMNVEV (reference sequence). This CDR3 is 12 amino acids long. Written as DNA, the CDR3 is TGTGCCAGCAGCCCCTCCAATCAGCCCCAGCATTTT. It codes for CASSPSNQPQHF.

The chain carries TRBV19 and TRBJ1-1, with 7 bases that match TRBD1. The CDR3 is made up of 14 amino acids. CDR1 and CDR2 (germline): LNHDA, SQIVND (reference sequence). V lost 9 bases to trimming and J lost 2 bases; unmatched junction nucleotides: 9. The CDR3 coding sequence is TGTGCCAGCCACTCGGGGACAGTTAACACTGAAGCTTTCTTT. Amino acid sequence: CASHSGTVNTEAFF.

The chain employs TRBV3-1 (or the pseudogene TRBV3-2) and TRBJ2-6, with 11 bases that match TRBD1. This CDR3 comprises 19 residues. The V gene's germline CDR1 is LGHDT and CDR2 YNNKEL (reference sequence). Trimming removed 2 bases from V and 1 base from J; junction bases left unmatched: 7. The CDR3 is CASSQYRTGGRSGANVLTF. Here the CDR3 DNA reads TGTGCCAGCAGCCAATACCGGACAGGGGGCAGGTCTGGGGCCAACGTCCTGACTTTC.

The V gene is TRBV6-1, the J gene TRBJ1-5; TRBD1 might be the D (6 bases). V was shortened by 3 bases and J by 6 bases, with 12 bases between the two germline ends. The CDR3 consists of 14 residues. Germline-derived CDR1 and CDR2 are MNHNS and SASEGT. The CDR3 DNA reads TGTGCCAGCAGTGACGGGGGGGCGACTCAGCCCCAGCATTTT. This translates into CASSDGGATQPQHF.